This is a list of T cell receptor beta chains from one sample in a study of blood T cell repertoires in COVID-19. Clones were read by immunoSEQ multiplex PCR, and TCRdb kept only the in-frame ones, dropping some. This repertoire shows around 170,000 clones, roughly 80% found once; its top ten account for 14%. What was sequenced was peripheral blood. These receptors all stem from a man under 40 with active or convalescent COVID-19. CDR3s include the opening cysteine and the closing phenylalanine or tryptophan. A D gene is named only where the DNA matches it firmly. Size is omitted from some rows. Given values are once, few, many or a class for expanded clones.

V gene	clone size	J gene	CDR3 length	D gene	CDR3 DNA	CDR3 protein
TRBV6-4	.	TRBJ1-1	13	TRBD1	TGTGCCAGCAGTGCGTCAGGGGGCGAAAAAGCTTTCTTT	CASSASGGEKAFF
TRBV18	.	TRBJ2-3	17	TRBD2	TGTGCCAGCTCACCACCGGCTAGCGGGAATTTCACAGATACGCAGTATTTT	CASSPPASGNFTDTQYF
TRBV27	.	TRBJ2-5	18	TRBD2	TGTGCCAGCAGTCCCCTCGGACTAGCGGGTGACCTCGGGGAGACCCAGTACTTC	CASSPLGLAGDLGETQYF
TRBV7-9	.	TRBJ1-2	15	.	TGTGCCAGCAGCTTAACCGGAGGAAACATCTATGGCTACACCTTC	CASSLTGGNIYGYTF
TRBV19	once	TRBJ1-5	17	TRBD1	TGTGCCAGTAGTATGCTCCTTGGGACAGCCAGTCATCAGCCCCAGCATTTT	CASSMLLGTASHQPQHF
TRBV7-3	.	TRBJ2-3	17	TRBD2	TGTGCCAGCAGCAAAAGGGCTAGCGGGGGGGCCGCAGATACGCAGTATTTT	CASSKRASGGAADTQYF
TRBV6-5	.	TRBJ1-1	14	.	TGTGCCAGCAGCCGTCAGGGGTTGAACACTGAAGCTTTCTTT	CASSRQGLNTEAFF
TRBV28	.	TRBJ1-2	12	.	TGTGCCAGCAGTGTCGACAGCTATGGCTACACCTTC	CASSVDSYGYTF
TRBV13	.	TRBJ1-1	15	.	TGTGCCAGCAGCTTGGGGCTAAATCTGAACACTGAAGCTTTCTTT	CASSLGLNLNTEAFF
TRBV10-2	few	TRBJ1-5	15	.	TGCGCCAGCAGTGAATCGGCAGGCCAGAATCAGCCCCAGCATTTT	CASSESAGQNQPQHF
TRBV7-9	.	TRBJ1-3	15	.	TGTGCCAGCGTTTCCGTTCGACAGGTTGGAAACACCATATATTTT	CASVSVRQVGNTIYF
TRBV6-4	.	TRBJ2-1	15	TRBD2	TGTGCCAGCAGTGCGTCTAGCGGGAGGGCCAGTGAGCAGTTCTTC	CASSASSGRASEQFF
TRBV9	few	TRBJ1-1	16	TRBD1	TGTGCCAGCAGCCGGACGGGGCAGGGGGCGGACACTGAAGCTTTCTTT	CASSRTGQGADTEAFF
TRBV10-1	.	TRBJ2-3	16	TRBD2	TGCGCCAGCAGTGAGTCGGCGGGAGGGCCGGGAGATACGCAGTATTTT	CASSESAGGPGDTQYF
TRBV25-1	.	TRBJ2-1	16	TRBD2	TGTGCCAGCAGTGTCCGAGGACTAGCGGGAGTTAATGAGCAGTTCTTC	CASSVRGLAGVNEQFF
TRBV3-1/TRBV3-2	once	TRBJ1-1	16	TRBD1	TGTGCCAGCAGCCAAGAGGGCAGGACAGGGCCCACTGAAGCTTTCTTT	CASSQEGRTGPTEAFF
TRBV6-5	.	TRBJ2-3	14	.	TGTGCCAGCAGGCGGGGGCAGGACACAGATACGCAGTATTTT	CASRRGQDTDTQYF
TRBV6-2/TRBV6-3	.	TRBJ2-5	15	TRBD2	TGTGCCAGCAGTTACAGGCGGGAGGGGCGCGAGACCCAGTACTTC	CASSYRREGRETQYF
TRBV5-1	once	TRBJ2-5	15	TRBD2	TGCGCCAGCAGCTTGCGCGGGAGAGTCCAAGAGACCCAGTACTTC	CASSLRGRVQETQYF
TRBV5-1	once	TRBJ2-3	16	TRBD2	TGCGCCAGCAGCCGGACTAGCGGGGGAGGCACAGATACGCAGTATTTT	CASSRTSGGGTDTQYF
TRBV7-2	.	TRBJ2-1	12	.	TGTGCCAGCTTCAGCTCCTACAATGAGCAGTTCTTC	CASFSSYNEQFF
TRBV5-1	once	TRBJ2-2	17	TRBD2	TGCGCCAGCAGCTTGAACATAGCGGGAGCGAACACCGGGGAGCTGTTTTTT	CASSLNIAGANTGELFF
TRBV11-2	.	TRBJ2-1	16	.	TGTGCCAGCAGCCCCTCACAGGGTTTCTCCTACAATGAGCAGTTCTTC	CASSPSQGFSYNEQFF
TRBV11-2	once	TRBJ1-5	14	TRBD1	TGTGCCAGCAGTGGGACAGGGGGGGATCAGCCCCAGCATTTT	CASSGTGGDQPQHF
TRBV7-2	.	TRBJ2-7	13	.	TGTGCCAGCAGAGAACCAGTCTCCTACGAGCAGTACTTC	CASREPVSYEQYF
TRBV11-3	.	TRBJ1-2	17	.	TGTGCCAGCAGCTTAAGACAGTGGGGGCTGACTAACTATGGCTACACCTTC	CASSLRQWGLTNYGYTF
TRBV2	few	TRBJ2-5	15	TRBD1	TGTGCCAGCAGGGTACGACAGGGGGCGAGAGAGACCCAGTACTTC	CASRVRQGARETQYF
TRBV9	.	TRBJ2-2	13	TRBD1	TGTGCCAGCAGCGCCACAGGGGGCGGGGAGCTGTTTTTT	CASSATGGGELFF
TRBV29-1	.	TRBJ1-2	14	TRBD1	TGCAGCATCAAGGGACAGGGGGCGATCTATGGCTACACCTTC	CSIKGQGAIYGYTF
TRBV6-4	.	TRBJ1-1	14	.	TGTGCCAGCAGTAGAGGGGGTGGAAGCACTGAAGCTTTCTTT	CASSRGGGSTEAFF
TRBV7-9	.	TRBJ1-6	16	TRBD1	TGTGCCAGCAGACCGGGACAGGGGGTGGCAAATTCACCCCTCCACTTT	CASRPGQGVANSPLHF
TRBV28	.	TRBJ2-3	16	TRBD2	TGTGCCAGCAGTTTACCGACTAGCGTGGGGGCAGATACGCAGTATTTT	CASSLPTSVGADTQYF
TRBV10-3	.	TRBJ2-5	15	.	TGTGCCATCACATCAGGGGCCCGGGATCAAGAGACCCAGTACTTC	CAITSGARDQETQYF
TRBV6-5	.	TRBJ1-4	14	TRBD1	TGTGCCAGCAGCCCGCGGGACAGAAATGAAAAACTGTTTTTT	CASSPRDRNEKLFF
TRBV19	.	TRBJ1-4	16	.	TGTGCCAGTAGGCAGGGCGTGGGGCCAACTAATGAAAAACTGTTTTTT	CASRQGVGPTNEKLFF
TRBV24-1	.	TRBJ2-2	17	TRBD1	TGTGCCACCAGTGATTTACAACAGGGGGCGGTCACCGGGGAGCTGTTTTTT	CATSDLQQGAVTGELFF
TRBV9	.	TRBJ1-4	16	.	TGTGCCAGCAGCGTAGGAGTCGACGCAGGGAATGAAAAACTGTTTTTT	CASSVGVDAGNEKLFF
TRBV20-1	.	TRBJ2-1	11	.	TGCAGTGCTGAGTCCTACAATGAGCAGTTCTTC	CSAESYNEQFF
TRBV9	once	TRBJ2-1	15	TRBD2	TGTGCCAGCAGCCCTTGGGGGGGGTCCTACAATGAGCAGTTCTTC	CASSPWGGSYNEQFF
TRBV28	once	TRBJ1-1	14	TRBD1	TGTGCCAGCAGTTTACTACAGGGGAGCACTGAAGCTTTCTTT	CASSLLQGSTEAFF
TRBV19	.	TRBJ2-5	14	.	TGTGCCAGTAGTATCATCCAGGGACAAGAGACCCAGTACTTC	CASSIIQGQETQYF
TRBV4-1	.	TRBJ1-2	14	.	TGCGCCAGCAGCCAAGAGGAGGGGCCCTATGGCTACACCTTC	CASSQEEGPYGYTF
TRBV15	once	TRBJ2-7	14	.	TGTGCCACCAGCATCTCCGGGACAAGATACGAGCAGTACTTC	CATSISGTRYEQYF
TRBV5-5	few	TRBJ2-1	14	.	TGTGCCAGCAGCTTGCGACAGACCTACAATGAGCAGTTCTTC	CASSLRQTYNEQFF
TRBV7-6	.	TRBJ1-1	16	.	TGTGCCAGCAGCCCGTTCGCCGGGTCGTTGAACACTGAAGCTTTCTTT	CASSPFAGSLNTEAFF
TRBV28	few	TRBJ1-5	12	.	TGTGCCAGCAGTCCGCGGAATCAGCCCCAGCATTTT	CASSPRNQPQHF
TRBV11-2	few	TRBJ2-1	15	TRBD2	TGTGCCAGCAGCTTAACAGCGGGAGCCAACAATGAGCAGTTCTTC	CASSLTAGANNEQFF
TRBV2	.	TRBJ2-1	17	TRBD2	TGTGCCAGCAGTCCCCGACATGGCGGGGGGACCTACAATGAGCAGTTCTTC	CASSPRHGGGTYNEQFF
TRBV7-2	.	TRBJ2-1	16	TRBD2	TGTGCCAGCAGCCTCCCGACTAGCGGAGGCTACAATGAGCAGTTCTTC	CASSLPTSGGYNEQFF
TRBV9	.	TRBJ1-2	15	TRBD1	TGTGCCAGCAGCTCGGACAGGGGGAATAACTATGGCTACACCTTC	CASSSDRGNNYGYTF
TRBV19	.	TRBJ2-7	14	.	TGTGCCAGTAGCCGCGGGGGCAAGTCCTACGAGCAGTACTTC	CASSRGGKSYEQYF
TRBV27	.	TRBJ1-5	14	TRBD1	TGTGCCAGCAGCCTGGGACAGAGCAATCAGCCCCAGCATTTT	CASSLGQSNQPQHF